This T cell receptor beta chain is drawn from a study of technical replicates of blood from several donors. The germline gives CDR1 MNHNY, CDR2 SVGAGI (reference sequence). V lost 2 bases to trimming and J lost 5 bases, with 10 bases between them. The CDR3 is 13 residues long. Libraries were prepared by immunoSEQ multiplex PCR; TCRdb keeps only in-frame clonotypes and omits some of them. The sample consists of some 84,000 clones, roughly 91% of them appearing once. The genes are TRBV6-6 and TRBJ2-7, with D maybe TRBD1 (5 bases). The TCR comes from a human donor in good health. Material for sequencing was T cells isolated from PBMCs. In DNA, the CDR3 is TGTGCCAGCAGTTACAGGGGCTATCACGAGCAGTACTTC. This translates into CASSYRGYHEQYF.